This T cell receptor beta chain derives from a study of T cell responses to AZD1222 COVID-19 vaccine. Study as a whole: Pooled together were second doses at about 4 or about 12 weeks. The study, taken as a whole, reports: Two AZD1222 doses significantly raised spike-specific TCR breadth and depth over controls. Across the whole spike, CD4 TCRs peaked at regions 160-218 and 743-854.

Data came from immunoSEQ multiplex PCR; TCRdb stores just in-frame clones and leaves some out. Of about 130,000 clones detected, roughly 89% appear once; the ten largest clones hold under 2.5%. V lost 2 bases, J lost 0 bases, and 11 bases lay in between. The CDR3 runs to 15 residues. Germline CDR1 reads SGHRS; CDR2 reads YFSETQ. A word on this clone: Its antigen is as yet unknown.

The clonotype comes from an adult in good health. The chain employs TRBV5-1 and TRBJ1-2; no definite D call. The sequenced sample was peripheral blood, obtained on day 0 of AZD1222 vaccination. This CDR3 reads CASSFTQSTNYGYTF. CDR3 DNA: TGCGCCAGCAGCTTTACGCAGAGCACTAACTATGGCTACACCTTC. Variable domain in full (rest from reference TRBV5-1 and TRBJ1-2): KAGVTQTPRYLIKTRGQQVTLSCSPISGHRSVSWYQQTPGQGLQFLFEYFSETQRNKGNFPGRFSGRQFSNSRSEMNVSTLELGDSALYLCASSFTQSTNYGYTFGSGTRLTVV.